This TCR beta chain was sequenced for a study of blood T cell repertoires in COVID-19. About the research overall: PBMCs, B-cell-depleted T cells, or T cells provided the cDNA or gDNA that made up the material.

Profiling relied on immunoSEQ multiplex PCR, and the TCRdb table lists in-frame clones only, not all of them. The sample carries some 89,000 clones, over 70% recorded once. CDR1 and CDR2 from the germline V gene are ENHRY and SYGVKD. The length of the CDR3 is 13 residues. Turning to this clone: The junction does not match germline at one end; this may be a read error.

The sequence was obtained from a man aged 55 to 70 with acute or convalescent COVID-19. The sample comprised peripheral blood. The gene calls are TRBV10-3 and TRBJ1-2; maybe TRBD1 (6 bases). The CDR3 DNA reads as TGTGCCATCACTGAGACAGGCAGCTATGGCTACACCTTC. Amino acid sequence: CAITETGSYGYTF.